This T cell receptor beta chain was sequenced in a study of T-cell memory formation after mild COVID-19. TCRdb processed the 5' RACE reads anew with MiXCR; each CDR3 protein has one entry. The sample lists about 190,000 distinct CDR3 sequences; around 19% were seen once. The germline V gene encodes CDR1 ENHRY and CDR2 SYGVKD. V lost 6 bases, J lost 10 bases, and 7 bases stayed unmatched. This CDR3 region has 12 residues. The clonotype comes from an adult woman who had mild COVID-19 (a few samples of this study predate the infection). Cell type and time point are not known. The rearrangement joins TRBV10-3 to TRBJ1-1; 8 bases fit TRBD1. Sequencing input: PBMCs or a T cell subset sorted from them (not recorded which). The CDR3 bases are TGTGCCATCAGCTCAGGACAGGGTGGAGCTTTCTTT. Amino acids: CAISSGQGGAFF.